This entry is about one TCR beta chain. Its antigen is unidentified. Profiling relied on immunoSEQ multiplex PCR, and the TCRdb table lists in-frame clones only, not all of them. The table lists under 90,000 clones, 91% of them singletons. V was clipped by 5 bases and J by 7 bases; unmatched bases: 17. Germline assignment: CDR1 MDHEN and CDR2 SYDVKM. The CDR3 loop spans 18 amino acids. This sample was included in a study of graft-versus-host responses after intestinal transplantation. Study background: Anti-thymocyte globulin induction preceded roughly 3 years of tacrolimus and steroid maintenance in all recipients.

General study results and limits: GvH clones surfaced in recipient marrow, some emerging earlier in ileum or blood.

J is TRBJ1-1 and V is TRBV28, with 12 bases identical to TRBD1. Specimen: unstimulated CD4+ T cells sorted from spleen or lymph node cells, collected before transplant. This receptor was taken from a human donor who was the organ donor for an intestinal transplant. CDR3 nucleotides: TGTGCCAGCAGTACTTACCGGGACAGGGGGCATTGGAGGGGTGAAGCTTTCTTT. Translated: CASSTYRDRGHWRGEAFF.